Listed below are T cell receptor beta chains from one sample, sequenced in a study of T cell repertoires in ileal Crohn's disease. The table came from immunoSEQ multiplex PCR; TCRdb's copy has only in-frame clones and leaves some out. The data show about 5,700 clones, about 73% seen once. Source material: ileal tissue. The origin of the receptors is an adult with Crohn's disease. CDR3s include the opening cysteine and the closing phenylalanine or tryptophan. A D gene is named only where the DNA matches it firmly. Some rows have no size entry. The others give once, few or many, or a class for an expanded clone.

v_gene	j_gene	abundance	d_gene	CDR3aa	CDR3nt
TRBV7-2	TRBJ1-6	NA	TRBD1	CASSSTGDSPLHF	TGTGCCAGCAGCTCGACAGGGGACTCACCCCTCCACTTT
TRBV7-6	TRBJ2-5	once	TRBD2	CASGKTSGGQETQYF	TGTGCCAGCGGAAAGACTAGCGGGGGGCAAGAGACCCAGTACTTC
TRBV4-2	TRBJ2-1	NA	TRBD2	CASSLESGRVVNEQFF	TGTGCCAGCAGCCTAGAGAGCGGGAGGGTCGTGAATGAGCAGTTCTTC
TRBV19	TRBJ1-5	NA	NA	CASSFGSQPQHF	TGTGCCAGTAGTTTCGGGAGTCAGCCCCAGCATTTT
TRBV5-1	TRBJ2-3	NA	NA	CASSWGRDTQYF	TGCGCCAGCAGCTGGGGGAGGGATACGCAGTATTTT
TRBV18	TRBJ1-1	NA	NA	CASSLGIGDTEAFF	TGTGCCAGCTCACTGGGGATAGGCGACACTGAAGCTTTCTTT
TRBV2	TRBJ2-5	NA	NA	CASSDIRETQYF	TGTGCCAGCAGTGACATACGCGAGACCCAGTACTTC
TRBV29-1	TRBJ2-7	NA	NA	CSVEFVGSEQYF	TGCAGCGTTGAATTTGTGGGGTCCGAGCAGTACTTC
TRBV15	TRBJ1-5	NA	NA	CATSRFGSNQPQHF	TGTGCCACCAGCAGGTTCGGGAGCAATCAGCCCCAGCATTTT
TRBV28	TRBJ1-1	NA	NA	CASIVGGAPTEAFF	TGTGCCAGCATCGTCGGGGGGGCGCCCACTGAAGCTTTCTTT
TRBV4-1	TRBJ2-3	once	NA	CASSSNTDTQYF	TGCGCCAGCAGCTCGAACACAGATACGCAGTATTTT
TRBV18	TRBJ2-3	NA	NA	CASSPRGMGRPADTQYF	TGTGCCAGCTCACCACGGGGAATGGGACGACCGGCAGATACGCAGTATTTT
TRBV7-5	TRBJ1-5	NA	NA	CARSFLERSCNQPQHF	TGTGCCAGAAGCTTTCTAGAGAGGTCGTGCAATCAGCCCCAGCATTTT
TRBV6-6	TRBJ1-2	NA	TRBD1	CASSYGGTGSGYTF	TGTGCCAGCAGTTATGGAGGGACAGGTAGTGGCTACACCTTC
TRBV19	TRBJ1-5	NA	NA	CASSIDHVGTQPQHF	TGTGCCAGTAGTATAGATCATGTAGGGACTCAGCCCCAGCATTTT
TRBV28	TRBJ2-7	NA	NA	CASRRPDLFYEQYF	TGTGCCAGCAGGCGCCCCGACTTGTTCTACGAGCAGTACTTC
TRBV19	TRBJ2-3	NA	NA	CASSIQGLEDTQYF	TGTGCCAGTAGTATACAGGGCTTGGAAGATACGCAGTATTTT
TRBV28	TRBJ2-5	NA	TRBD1	CASSRTGQETQYF	TGTGCCAGCAGTCGGACAGGCCAAGAGACCCAGTACTTC
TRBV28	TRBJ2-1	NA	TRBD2	CASGTAGAAPNEQFF	TGTGCCAGCGGAACAGCGGGGGCTGCTCCTAATGAGCAGTTCTTC
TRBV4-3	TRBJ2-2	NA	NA	CASSQQGSTGELFF	TGCGCCAGCAGCCAGCAAGGGAGCACCGGGGAGCTGTTTTTT
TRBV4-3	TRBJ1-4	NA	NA	CASSLRRGREKLFF	TGCGCCAGCAGCTTACGCCGGGGGAGAGAAAAACTGTTTTTT
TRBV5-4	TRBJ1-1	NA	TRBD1	CAIGQESTEAFF	TGTGCCATCGGACAGGAGAGTACTGAAGCTTTCTTT
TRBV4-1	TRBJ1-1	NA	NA	CASSPRENTEAFF	TGCGCCAGCAGCCCCCGGGAGAACACTGAAGCTTTCTTT
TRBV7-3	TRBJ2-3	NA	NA	CASSPHSTDTQYF	TGTGCCAGCAGTCCACACAGCACAGATACGCAGTATTTT
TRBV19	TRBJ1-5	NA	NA	CASSPPGWSNQPQHF	TGTGCCAGTAGTCCCCCGGGGTGGAGCAATCAGCCCCAGCATTTT
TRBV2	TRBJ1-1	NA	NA	CASSELPNTEAFF	TGTGCCAGCAGTGAATTGCCGAACACTGAAGCTTTCTTT
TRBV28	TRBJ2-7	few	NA	CASIRGRGEQYF	TGTGCCAGCATAAGGGGCCGGGGCGAGCAGTACTTC
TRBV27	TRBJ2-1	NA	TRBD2	CASRELAGGEQFF	TGTGCCAGCAGGGAGCTAGCGGGAGGTGAGCAGTTCTTC
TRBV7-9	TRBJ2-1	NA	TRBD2	CASSLGLAGDEQFF	TGTGCCAGCAGCTTAGGCCTAGCGGGAGATGAGCAGTTCTTC
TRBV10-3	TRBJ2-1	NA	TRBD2	CAISGRAGENTEQFF	TGTGCCATCAGCGGACGAGCGGGAGAAAATACTGAGCAGTTCTTC
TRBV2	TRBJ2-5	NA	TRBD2	CASKALLAGGPETQYF	TGTGCCAGCAAAGCGCTCCTAGCGGGGGGGCCGGAGACCCAGTACTTC
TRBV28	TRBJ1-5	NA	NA	CATIDSNQPQHF	TGTGCCACGATCGATAGCAATCAGCCCCAGCATTTT
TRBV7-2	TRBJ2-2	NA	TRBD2	CASTTSGNTGELFF	TGTGCCAGCACCACTAGCGGAAACACCGGGGAGCTGTTTTTT
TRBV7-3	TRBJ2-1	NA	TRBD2	CASSLQLAGDNEQFF	TGTGCCAGCAGCTTACAACTAGCGGGCGACAATGAGCAGTTCTTC
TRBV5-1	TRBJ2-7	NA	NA	CASSLDGSSYEQYF	TGCGCCAGCAGCTTAGACGGGAGCTCCTACGAGCAGTACTTC
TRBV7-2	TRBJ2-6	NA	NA	CASRDTYSSGANVLTF	TGTGCCAGCCGGGACACCTATTCCTCTGGGGCCAACGTCCTGACTTTC
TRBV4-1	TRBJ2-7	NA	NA	CASSQEGTANYEQYF	TGCGCCAGCAGCCAAGAGGGGACGGCAAACTACGAGCAGTACTTC
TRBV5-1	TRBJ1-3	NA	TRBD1	CASSLTGSGNTIYF	TGCGCCAGCAGCCTGACAGGGTCGGGAAACACCATATATTTT
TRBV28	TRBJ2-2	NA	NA	CASRNYGTPSGELFF	TGTGCCAGCAGGAACTACGGGACTCCCTCCGGGGAGCTGTTTTTT
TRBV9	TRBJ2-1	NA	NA	CASSARVVGGNEQFF	TGTGCCAGCAGCGCCCGGGTCGTGGGAGGCAATGAGCAGTTCTTC
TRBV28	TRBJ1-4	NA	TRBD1	CASSRDRGHEKLFF	TGTGCCAGCAGCCGTGACAGGGGACATGAAAAACTGTTTTTT
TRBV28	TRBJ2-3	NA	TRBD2	CASSLSGSGSTQYF	TGTGCCAGCAGTTTATCGGGAAGCGGGAGTACGCAGTATTTT
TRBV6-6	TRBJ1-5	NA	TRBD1	CASTAGQDPGPQHF	TGTGCCAGCACCGCTGGACAGGACCCAGGGCCCCAGCATTTT
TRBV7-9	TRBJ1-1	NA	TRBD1	CASSGQGGATEAFF	TGTGCCAGCAGCGGACAGGGGGGCGCCACTGAAGCTTTCTTT
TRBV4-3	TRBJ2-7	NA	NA	CASSQGGSSYEQYF	TGCGCCAGCAGCCAAGGGGGCAGTTCCTACGAGCAGTACTTC
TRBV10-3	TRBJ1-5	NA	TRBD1	CAIGDRANQPQHF	TGTGCCATCGGGGACAGGGCGAATCAGCCCCAGCATTTT
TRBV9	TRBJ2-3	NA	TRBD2	CASSGGRPSGDTQYF	TGTGCCAGCAGCGGGGGGAGGCCTAGCGGGGATACGCAGTATTTT
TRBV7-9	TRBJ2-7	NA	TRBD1	CASSPGTGVSYEQYF	TGTGCCAGCAGCCCCGGGACAGGGGTCTCCTACGAGCAGTACTTC
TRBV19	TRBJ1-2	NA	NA	CASSMFQQTDYGYTF	TGTGCCAGTAGTATGTTTCAGCAGACAGACTATGGCTACACCTTC
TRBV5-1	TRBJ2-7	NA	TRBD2	CASSVSSGTTYEQYF	TGCGCCAGCAGCGTATCTAGCGGGACGACCTACGAGCAGTACTTC
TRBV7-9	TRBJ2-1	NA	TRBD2	CASSLVGLAGGSYNEQFF	TGTGCCAGCAGCTTAGTGGGACTAGCGGGAGGATCCTACAATGAGCAGTTCTTC
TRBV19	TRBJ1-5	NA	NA	CASSILGGRNQPQHF	TGTGCCAGTAGTATTCTAGGGGGACGCAATCAGCCCCAGCATTTT
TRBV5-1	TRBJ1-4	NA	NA	CASSLNTATNEKLFF	TGCGCCAGCAGCCTCAATACTGCAACTAATGAAAAACTGTTTTTT
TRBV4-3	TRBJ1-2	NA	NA	CASSQEMEDGNGYTF	TGCGCCAGCAGCCAAGAGATGGAGGACGGGAATGGCTACACCTTC
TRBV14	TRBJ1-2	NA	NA	CASSQDWAVYGYTF	TGTGCCAGCAGCCAAGATTGGGCCGTCTATGGCTACACCTTC